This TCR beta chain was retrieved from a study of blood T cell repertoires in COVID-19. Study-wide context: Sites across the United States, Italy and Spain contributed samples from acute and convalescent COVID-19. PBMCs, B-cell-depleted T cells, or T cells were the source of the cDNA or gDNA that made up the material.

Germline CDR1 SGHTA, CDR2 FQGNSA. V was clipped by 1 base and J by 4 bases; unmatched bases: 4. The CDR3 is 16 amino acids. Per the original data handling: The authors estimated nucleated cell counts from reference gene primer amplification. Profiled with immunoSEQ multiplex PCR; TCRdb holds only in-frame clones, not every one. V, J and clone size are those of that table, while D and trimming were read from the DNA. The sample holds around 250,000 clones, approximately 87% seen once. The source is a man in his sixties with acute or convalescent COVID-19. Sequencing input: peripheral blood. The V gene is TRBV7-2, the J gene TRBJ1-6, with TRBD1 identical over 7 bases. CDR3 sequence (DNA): TGTGCCAGCAGCTTAGGCCCGACAGGGTATAATTCACCCCTCCACTTT. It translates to CASSLGPTGYNSPLHF. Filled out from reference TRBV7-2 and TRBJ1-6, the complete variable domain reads GAGVSQSPSNKVTEKGKDVELRCDPISGHTALYWYRQSLGQGLEFLIYFQGNSAPDKSGLPSDRFSAERTGGSVSTLTIQRTQQEDSAVYLCASSLGPTGYNSPLHFGNGTRLTVT.